One and the same sample provided the 8 T cell receptor beta chains below, sequenced in a study of T cell changes during pregnancy in multiple sclerosis. Sequencing was performed with immunoSEQ multiplex PCR; in TCRdb, only in-frame clones are kept and a portion is missing. The profile shows more than 80,000 clones, around 90% of them singletons. Sequencing used peripheral blood, obtained in the first trimester of pregnancy. The source is a female donor with multiple sclerosis, enrolled in a pregnancy study.

The chain uses TRBV13 and TRBJ2-1; D uncertain. In germline, CDR1 is PRHDT, CDR2 FYEKMQ (reference sequence). CDR3 length: 15 amino acids. V was pared by 5 bases and J by 0 bases, with 11 bases between. CDR3: CASSTALSSYNEQFF. In DNA, the CDR3 is TGTGCCAGCAGCACAGCCTTGAGCTCCTACAATGAGCAGTTCTTC.

The genes are TRBV4-2 and TRBJ2-7; TRBD1 agrees at 10 bases. V lost 0 bases and J lost 4; bases outside the gene matches: 6. Looked up from germline, CDR1 is LGHNA and CDR2 is YNFKEQ. This CDR3 is 16 amino acids long. CDR3 region: CASSQDLRQGAYEQYF. The DNA for the CDR3 is TGTGCCAGCAGCCAAGATCTGAGACAGGGGGCTTACGAGCAGTACTTC.

The CDR3 here is CASSPTYGSGEQFF. CDR3 DNA: TGTGCCAGCAGCCCGACGTACGGGAGCGGAGAGCAGTTCTTC. The rearrangement links TRBV9 to TRBJ2-1; tentative D call: TRBD2 (6 bases). V was trimmed by 4 bases and J by 10 bases, leaving 18 bases between them. This CDR3 is 14 amino acids long. From germline, CDR1 is SGDLS and CDR2 YYNGEE.

This clone was recorded only once. The rearrangement links TRBV7-8 to TRBJ2-1, with 8 bases aligning to TRBD2. Looked up from germline, CDR1 is SGHVS and CDR2 is FQNEAQ. V lost 1 base to trimming and J lost 13 bases; unmatched junction nucleotides: 9. This CDR3 is built from 14 residues. In DNA, the CDR3 is TGTGCCAGCAGCTTAGAGGGTAGCGGGATCACCCAGTTCTTC. It encodes CASSLEGSGITQFF.

The V and J genes are TRBV4-1 and TRBJ2-7, with 8 positions matching TRBD1. Per germline, CDR1 MGHRA and CDR2 YSYEKL. The V segment lost 1 base and the J segment 6 bases; nucleotides outside the gene matches: 5. This CDR3 is 14 amino acids long. This CDR3 reads CASSQAGQGSEQYF. The CDR3 bases are TGCGCCAGCAGCCAAGCCGGACAGGGTTCCGAGCAGTACTTC.

V gene TRBV18 combines with J gene TRBJ2-2; 9 nucleotides agree with TRBD2. This CDR3 region has 16 residues. Trimming at V came to 5 bases and at J to 2 bases, leaving 6 bases not matched to a gene. Germline V lookup: CDR1 KGHSH, CDR2 LQKENI. CDR3 bases: TGTGCCAGCTCATCCCTAGCGGGGCTAAACACCGGGGAGCTGTTTTTT. Residues: CASSSLAGLNTGELFF.

The CDR3 DNA sequence: TGCGCCAGCAGGGACAGGGGGCAGGGCAATGAGCAGTTCTTC. Protein product: CASRDRGQGNEQFF. The rearrangement links TRBV5-1 to TRBJ2-1; TRBD1 agrees at 11 bases. The CDR3 runs to 14 residues. Unmatched junction bases numbered 4, after V lost 5 bases and J lost 6 bases. CDR1 SGHRS and CDR2 YFSETQ come from the germline V gene.

CDR3 nucleotides: TGTGCCAGTAGTATGGGGGCGGGAGGCCACAATGAGCAGTTCTTC. The encoded protein is CASSMGAGGHNEQFF. The chain joins TRBV19 to TRBJ2-1; 8 nucleotides line up with TRBD2. The CDR3 is made up of 15 amino acids. V dropped 3 bases and J dropped 5; count of bases not matched to a gene: 6. Germline CDR1 is LNHDA and CDR2 is SQIVND (reference sequence). The full variable domain, completed using reference TRBV19 and TRBJ2-1, is DGGITQSPKYLFRKEGQNVTLSCEQNLNHDAMYWYRQDPGQGLRLIYYSQIVNDFQKGDIAEGYSVSREKKESFPLTVTSAQKNPTAFYLCASSMGAGGHNEQFFGPGTRLTVL.